These T cell receptor beta chains were read from a single sample in a study of T cells in Graves' hyperthyroidism and ophthalmopathy. Via MiXCR, TCRdb re-called the multiplex PCR reads, giving one row per CDR3 protein. This table holds roughly 500,000 distinct CDR3 sequences, approximately 44% found once. Sequencing used peripheral blood or thyroid tissue (not recorded which). The receptors come from an adult woman with Graves' disease, either hyperthyroidism or ophthalmopathy (not recorded which). The CDR3 runs from the conserved cysteine through the conserved F or W. The D gene is left open where the match is weak. Clone size is not always given. Where it is, it says once, few, many or a class for expanded clones.

V gene: TRBV5-4; D gene: NA; J gene: TRBJ2-5; clone size: few; CDR3 protein: CASPGTQETQYF; CDR3 DNA: TGTGCCAGCCCCGGGACGCAAGAGACCCAGTACTTC
V gene: TRBV20-1; D gene: TRBD2; J gene: TRBJ2-7; clone size: NA; CDR3 protein: CSATVTGTSGNEQYF; CDR3 DNA: TGCAGTGCAACCGTCACCGGGACTAGCGGAAACGAGCAGTACTTC
V gene: TRBV20-1; D gene: TRBD1; J gene: TRBJ1-6; clone size: many; CDR3 protein: CSAVRGLMDSPLHF; CDR3 DNA: TGCAGTGCCGTCAGGGGGTTAATGGATTCACCCCTCCACTTT
V gene: TRBV24-1; D gene: NA; J gene: TRBJ1-1; clone size: many; CDR3 protein: CATSDFGSEAFF; CDR3 DNA: TGTGCCACCAGTGATTTCGGGTCTGAAGCTTTCTTT
V gene: TRBV7-8; D gene: NA; J gene: TRBJ1-6; clone size: many; CDR3 protein: CASSLAGSSPLHF; CDR3 DNA: TGTGCCAGCAGCTTAGCGGGGTCGTCGCCCCTCCACTTT
V gene: TRBV9; D gene: NA; J gene: TRBJ1-2; clone size: few; CDR3 protein: CASSVGQGRGYTF; CDR3 DNA: TGTGCCAGCAGCGTAGGCCAGGGTCGAGGCTACACCTTC
V gene: TRBV29-1; D gene: NA; J gene: TRBJ2-2; clone size: many; CDR3 protein: CSVEFSASPRPNTGELFF; CDR3 DNA: TGCAGCGTTGAGTTTTCAGCCTCCCCCCGACCGAACACCGGGGAGCTGTTTTTT
V gene: TRBV4-1; D gene: NA; J gene: TRBJ1-4; clone size: NA; CDR3 protein: CASSFGQNEKLFF; CDR3 DNA: TGCGCCAGCAGCTTTGGACAGAATGAAAAACTGTTTTTT
V gene: TRBV10-3; D gene: NA; J gene: TRBJ1-1; clone size: many; CDR3 protein: CAIDRGPNTEAFF; CDR3 DNA: TGTGCCATCGATAGGGGACCGAACACTGAAGCTTTCTTT
V gene: TRBV7-9; D gene: NA; J gene: TRBJ2-7; clone size: NA; CDR3 protein: CASSKARASYEQYF; CDR3 DNA: TGTGCCAGCAGCAAGGCGAGAGCGTCCTACGAGCAGTACTTC
V gene: TRBV6-1; D gene: NA; J gene: TRBJ2-6; clone size: few; CDR3 protein: CASSDELTF; CDR3 DNA: TGTGCCAGCAGTGACGAGTTGACTTTC
V gene: TRBV4-1; D gene: NA; J gene: TRBJ1-1; clone size: many; CDR3 protein: CASSQESQGSVAAFF; CDR3 DNA: TGCGCCAGCAGCCAAGAGTCCCAGGGTTCCGTCGCAGCTTTCTTT
V gene: TRBV29-1; D gene: NA; J gene: TRBJ1-1; clone size: many; CDR3 protein: CSARTPSTEAFF; CDR3 DNA: TGCAGCGCCAGGACGCCCAGCACTGAAGCTTTCTTT
V gene: TRBV7-9; D gene: NA; J gene: TRBJ2-7; clone size: NA; CDR3 protein: CASSAQTGLYEQYF; CDR3 DNA: TGTGCCAGCAGCGCCCAGACAGGACTGTACGAGCAGTACTTC